The clone carrying this T cell receptor beta chain turned up a few times. The entry originates in a study of beta chain features in type 1 diabetes. As every portion of the isolated RNA was reverse transcribed, the sequencing read expressed TCRB transcripts. Here immunoSEQ multiplex PCR was the method, and the copy in TCRdb shows in-frame clones only, minus some. The table includes 860,000 or so clones, around a sixth detected once. The TCR was taken from a woman aged 18-29 years in good health. The sample consisted of naive CD4+ T cells from blood.

The CDR3: CASSRRQGGEAFF. CDR3 coding DNA: TGTGCCAGCAGCCGGCGACAGGGGGGTGAAGCTTTCTTT. The gene calls are TRBV11-2 and TRBJ1-1; 9 nucleotides match TRBD1. V shed 5 bases and J 7 bases; nucleotides not matched to a gene: 5. CDR1 and CDR2 from the germline V gene are SGHAT and FQNNGV. There are 13 residues in the CDR3.